This T cell receptor beta chain originates from a study of CD8 T cells in ankylosing spondylitis. This clonotype was seen more than once but under ten times. Its antigen is still unknown. Germline values: CDR1 ENHRY, CDR2 SYGVKD. V was shortened by 6 bases and J by 4 bases, with 15 bases between the two germline ends. The CDR3 length is 14 residues. Regarding the study as a whole: A subset of motif variants has previously been described in the synovial fluid and blood of reactive arthritis. Characteristic of ankylosing spondylitis blood, it appeared, was a TCR beta motif comprising several highly homologous variants. In ankylosing spondylitis patients, matched synovial fluid reportedly showed significant enrichment of disease-linked clones.

TCRdb processed the 5' RACE reads anew with MiXCR; each CDR3 protein has one entry. The sample contains approximately 300,000 distinct CDR3 sequences, more than 20% of which appear only once. Input material: blood, either unsorted or a sorted T cell fraction (not recorded which). The gene calls are TRBV10-3 and TRBJ2-5, with D perhaps matching TRBD2 (5 bases). The origin of this receptor is a female donor with ankylosing spondylitis or in good health (not recorded which). The CDR3 sequence: CAISLRGEGETQYF. Here the CDR3 DNA reads TGTGCCATCAGCCTACGCGGAGAGGGAGAGACCCAGTACTTC.